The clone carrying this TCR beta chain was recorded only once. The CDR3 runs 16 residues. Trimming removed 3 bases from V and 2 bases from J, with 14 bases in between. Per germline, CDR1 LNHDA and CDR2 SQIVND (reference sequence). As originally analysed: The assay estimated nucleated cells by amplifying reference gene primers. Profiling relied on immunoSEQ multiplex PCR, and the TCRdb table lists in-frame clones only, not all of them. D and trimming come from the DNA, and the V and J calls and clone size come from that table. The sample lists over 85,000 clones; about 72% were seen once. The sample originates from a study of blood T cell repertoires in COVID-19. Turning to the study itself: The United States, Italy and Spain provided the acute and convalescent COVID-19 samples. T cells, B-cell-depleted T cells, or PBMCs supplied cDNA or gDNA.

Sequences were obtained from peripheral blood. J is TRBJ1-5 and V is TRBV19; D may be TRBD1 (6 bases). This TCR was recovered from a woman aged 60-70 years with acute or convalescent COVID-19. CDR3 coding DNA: TGTGCCAGTAGTATTGAAGGGGGTAGGGGCAATCAGCCCCAGCATTTT. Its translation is CASSIEGGRGNQPQHF.